A selection of T cell receptor beta chains follows, all from one sample in a study of shared clonotypes between healthy human individuals. Profiling relied on immunoSEQ multiplex PCR, and the TCRdb table lists in-frame clones only, not all of them. The data show about 1 million clones, around 75% seen once. Sequencing was done on a sample of memory CD4+ T cells sorted from blood. The origin of the receptors is a man aged 18 to 29 in good health. Each CDR3 is given with its conserved first and last residue. The D gene is left open where the match is weak. Size is omitted from some rows. Given values are once, few, many or a class for expanded clones.

NA	TRBV4-3	NA	TRBJ1-6	CASSQNPLDSPLHF	TGCGCCAGCAGCCAAAACCCGCTGGATTCACCCCTCCACTTT
TRBD1	TRBV6-5	NA	TRBJ1-2	CASSSLGRGEGYGYTF	TGTGCCAGCAGTTCACTGGGCAGGGGGGAAGGCTATGGCTACACCTTC
TRBD1	TRBV5-1	NA	TRBJ1-3	CASRGTGNPGNTIYF	TGCGCCAGCCGGGGGACAGGGAACCCTGGAAACACCATATATTTT
NA	TRBV6-5	few	TRBJ1-2	CASSFAGRGYTF	TGTGCCAGCAGTTTCGCAGGGCGAGGCTACACCTTC
TRBD2	TRBV9	NA	TRBJ2-3	CASSGGGLAGGADTQYF	TGTGCCAGCAGCGGCGGGGGACTAGCGGGAGGTGCAGATACGCAGTATTTT
NA	TRBV2	NA	TRBJ1-2	CASQGLLGYTF	TGTGCCTCCCAGGGACTATTGGGCTACACCTTC
NA	TRBV7-3	NA	TRBJ2-5	CASSFGSSETQYF	TGTGCCAGCAGCTTCGGTAGCTCGGAGACCCAGTACTTC
TRBD1	TRBV5-6	NA	TRBJ1-4	CASSLGRQGSHEKLFF	TGTGCCAGCAGCTTGGGGCGACAGGGTAGTCATGAAAAACTGTTTTTT
NA	TRBV7-9	NA	TRBJ1-1	CASSFGSDTEAFF	TGTGCCAGCAGCTTCGGCAGTGACACTGAAGCTTTCTTT
TRBD2	TRBV28	NA	TRBJ2-5	CASKAGGGETQYF	TGTGCCAGCAAAGCGGGGGGGGGTGAGACCCAGTACTTC
NA	TRBV28	once	TRBJ2-1	CASSLSGPSSYNEQFF	TGTGCCAGCAGTTTATCGGGACCCAGCTCCTACAATGAGCAGTTCTTC
NA	TRBV11-3	NA	TRBJ1-1	CASSLGGMNTEAFF	TGTGCCAGCAGCTTAGGGGGAATGAACACTGAAGCTTTCTTT
TRBD2	TRBV18	NA	TRBJ2-2	CASSSGLAGNTGELFF	TGTGCCAGCTCGAGCGGACTAGCGGGGAACACCGGGGAGCTGTTTTTT
NA	TRBV28	NA	TRBJ1-5	CASNSLTGSPQHF	TGTGCCAGCAACTCCTTGACAGGTTCGCCCCAGCATTTT
NA	TRBV5-1	once	TRBJ2-3	CASSLGRTGLSTDTQYF	TGCGCCAGCAGCCTCGGTCGGACCGGGCTTAGCACAGATACGCAGTATTTT
NA	TRBV18	NA	TRBJ2-5	CASSPPGGETQYF	TGTGCCAGCTCACCACCGGGAGGTGAGACCCAGTACTTC
NA	TRBV7-9	medium-sized	TRBJ1-2	CASSRGEVTNYGYTF	TGTGCCAGCAGCCGCGGGGAGGTGACAAACTATGGCTACACCTTC
TRBD1	TRBV10-3	NA	TRBJ2-1	CAISVDRGRLNEQFF	TGTGCCATCAGCGTCGACAGGGGGCGGTTAAATGAGCAGTTCTTC
NA	TRBV10-3	many	TRBJ2-2	CATGQFGGELFF	TGTGCCACTGGACAGTTTGGCGGGGAGCTGTTTTTT
TRBD1	TRBV14	few	TRBJ1-1	CASSRQTGVEAFF	TGTGCCAGCAGCCGCCAGACAGGGGTTGAAGCTTTCTTT
NA	TRBV6-6	NA	TRBJ1-4	CASSYGEGEKLFF	TGTGCCAGCAGTTACGGGGAGGGTGAAAAACTGTTTTTT
TRBD1	TRBV30	NA	TRBJ1-6	CAWSPQTGGYNSPLHF	TGTGCCTGGAGTCCCCAGACAGGGGGTTATAATTCACCCCTCCACTTT
TRBD1	TRBV18	NA	TRBJ2-7	CASSLGGQDIMKQYF	TGTGCCAGCTCACTGGGCGGACAGGACATCATGAAGCAGTACTTC
NA	TRBV5-6	NA	TRBJ2-3	CASSSGGTDTQYF	TGTGCCAGCAGCTCGGGGGGCACAGATACGCAGTATTTT
TRBD2	TRBV19	NA	TRBJ2-2	CASIGGLAGAGELFF	TGTGCCAGTATCGGGGGACTAGCGGGAGCCGGGGAGCTGTTTTTT
NA	TRBV7-2	NA	TRBJ1-1	CASSQLQGIGTEAFF	TGTGCCAGCAGCCAGCTCCAGGGGATTGGCACTGAAGCTTTCTTT
NA	TRBV10-1	once	TRBJ2-7	CASSAERAPYEQYF	TGCGCCAGCAGTGCTGAGCGGGCCCCCTACGAGCAGTACTTC
NA	TRBV7-9	NA	TRBJ2-1	CASSLLLGQGKDNEQFF	TGTGCCAGCAGCTTACTCTTGGGGCAGGGGAAAGACAATGAGCAGTTCTTC
NA	TRBV18	NA	TRBJ1-3	CASSPRSPLELGSGNTIYF	TGTGCCAGCTCACCACGGTCCCCCTTGGAGCTTGGCTCTGGAAACACCATATATTTT
NA	TRBV11-2	NA	TRBJ1-1	CASSYTRDTEAFF	TGTGCCAGCAGCTACACCCGGGACACTGAAGCTTTCTTT
NA	TRBV7-9	NA	TRBJ2-7	CASSSAVGHSYEQYF	TGTGCCAGCAGCTCCGCAGTTGGCCACTCCTACGAGCAGTACTTC
NA	TRBV2	NA	TRBJ1-4	CASSATTGSVLFF	TGTGCCAGCAGCGCGACTACAGGGTCCGTACTGTTTTTT
NA	TRBV27	NA	TRBJ2-7	CASSSGLGGGTRAYEQYF	TGTGCCAGCAGTTCGGGTCTTGGAGGGGGTACCCGTGCCTACGAGCAGTACTTC
NA	TRBV27	few	TRBJ2-7	CASSTGAGEQYF	TGTGCCAGCAGTACGGGGGCGGGGGAGCAGTACTTC
NA	TRBV28	many	TRBJ1-1	CASMNRGRTEAFF	TGTGCCAGCATGAATAGGGGGAGGACTGAAGCTTTCTTT
TRBD1	TRBV5-1	NA	TRBJ2-2	CASSPTLQGAGELFF	TGCGCCAGCAGCCCAACCTTACAGGGGGCCGGGGAGCTGTTTTTT
NA	TRBV5-3	once	TRBJ1-2	CARSSDKYGYTF	TGTGCCAGAAGCTCGGACAAGTATGGCTACACCTTC
NA	TRBV10-1	few	TRBJ2-7	CASSKGGNPYEQYF	TGCGCCAGCAGTAAGGGAGGAAATCCGTACGAGCAGTACTTC
NA	TRBV6-1	few	TRBJ1-5	CASSELGTQDQPQHF	TGTGCCAGCAGTGAACTCGGCACTCAGGATCAGCCCCAGCATTTT
NA	TRBV6-6	once	TRBJ2-7	CASRRDSGAYEQYF	TGTGCCAGCAGGCGGGACAGTGGGGCCTACGAGCAGTACTTC
NA	TRBV9	NA	TRBJ2-1	CASSVTISRSYNEQFF	TGTGCCAGCAGCGTCACAATTTCTCGGTCCTACAATGAGCAGTTCTTC